These 25 T cell receptor beta chains share one sample of origin, sequenced in a study of OX40 agonist ivuxolimab in advanced cancers. TCRdb's copy holds only in-frame clones and misses some; the assay was immunoSEQ multiplex PCR. Among about 94,000 clones listed, around nine tenths were seen once. Material: CD4+ or CD8+ T cells sorted from blood, obtained in a trial of the OX40 agonist ivuxolimab. The source is an adult with an advanced solid tumor such as melanoma, head and neck, liver or kidney cancer.

This chain connects TRBV20-1 to TRBJ2-3; D uncertain. Trimming removed 1 base from V and 8 bases from J, with 7 bases in between. The CDR3 is 11 amino acids. CDR1 and CDR2 from the germline V gene are DFQATT and SNEGSKA (reference sequence). CDR3 DNA sequence: TGCAGTGCTAGAGGCCCAGGTACGCAGTATTTT. Translated, it gives CSARGPGTQYF.

The chain carries TRBV5-1 and TRBJ2-7; 7 bases map to TRBD1. The CDR3 is 14 amino acids. CDR1 and CDR2 (germline): SGHRS, YFSETQ. V shed 0 bases, J shed 3 bases, and the junction held 3 bases outside the gene matches. For the CDR3, the DNA is TGCGCCAGCAGCTTGGCCGGGACAGTCTACGAGCAGTACTTC. Translating gives CASSLAGTVYEQYF. Variable domain in full (rest from reference TRBV5-1 and TRBJ2-7): KAGVTQTPRYLIKTRGQQVTLSCSPISGHRSVSWYQQTPGQGLQFLFEYFSETQRNKGNFPGRFSGRQFSNSRSEMNVSTLELGDSALYLCASSLAGTVYEQYFGPGTRLTVT.

Turning to this clone: The same CDR3 also results from other DNA sequences found in this sample. The V call is TRBV7-9, the J call TRBJ2-7, with 7 bases identical to TRBD1. The germline CDR1 and CDR2 sequences are SEHNR and FQNEAQ (reference sequence). J gave up 3 bases and V 1 base, and 3 bases lay outside the gene matches. The CDR3 loop spans 14 amino acids. This CDR3 reads CASSLGTGYYEQYF. Written as DNA, the CDR3 is TGTGCCAGCAGCTTAGGGACAGGATACTACGAGCAGTACTTC.

The chain links TRBV5-1 to TRBJ2-7; 7 nucleotides line up with TRBD1. CDR3 size: 13 residues. Germline V gives CDR1 SGHRS, CDR2 YFSETQ. Losses at the gene ends were 0 bases for V and 6 bases for J; bases not matched to a gene: 3. Written as DNA, the CDR3 is TGCGCCAGCAGCTTGGCCACAGGGGCCGAGCAGTACTTC. Translated, it gives CASSLATGAEQYF.

This chain uses TRBV30 with TRBJ2-7; TRBD1 matches at 8 bases. After removal of 2 bases from V and 5 bases from J, the junction contained 2 bases not matched to a gene. The CDR3 is 12 residues long. The germline V gene encodes CDR1 GTSNPN and CDR2 SVGIG (reference sequence). The chain's CDR3 is CAWSPGGDEQYF. The CDR3 DNA follows: TGTGCCTGGAGTCCAGGGGGCGACGAGCAGTACTTC.

On this clone itself: Because the CDR3's place on the DNA is in doubt, the DNA is left out and the CDR3 is given as listed by TCRdb. V gene TRBV6-1 combines with J gene TRBJ2-2; TRBD2 was called by the table and not checked on the DNA. Germline CDR1 and CDR2: MNHNS and SASEGT. Ends included, the CDR3 has 18 residues. This CDR3 is CASSEIGFRANSPGSCFF.

The rearrangement links TRBV4-1 to TRBJ2-7; weak D call: TRBD2 (6 bases). Germline V gives CDR1 MGHRA, CDR2 YSYEKL. Trimming removed 1 base at V and 1 base at J, with 17 bases between. The CDR3 consists of 17 residues. In DNA form, the CDR3 reads TGCGCCAGCAGCCAAGCGAACTTGGGGGGAGGTTCCTACGAGCAGTACTTC. Encoded protein: CASSQANLGGGSYEQYF.

This clone was counted a single time. The chain is built from TRBV4-2 and TRBJ2-1; 9 bases line up with TRBD2. Germline V lookup: CDR1 LGHNA, CDR2 YNFKEQ. CDR3 length: 17 amino acids. J was trimmed by 2 bases and V by 4 bases; bases with no gene match: 9. The CDR3 sequence: CASSRQGGRAPYNEQFF. DNA for the CDR3: TGTGCCAGCAGCCGGCAGGGCGGGAGGGCCCCCTACAATGAGCAGTTCTTC.

The chain uses TRBV6-1 and TRBJ2-5, with TRBD2 matching 7 bases. This CDR3 has 15 amino acids. From germline, CDR1 is MNHNS and CDR2 SASEGT. The V and J ends lost 8 bases and 0 bases, in that order; junction bases with no gene match: 9. Here the CDR3 DNA reads TGTGCCAGCGAAGTGGGGGGGGACTACCAAGAGACCCAGTACTTC. Its protein product is CASEVGGDYQETQYF.

The chain combines TRBV11-1 with TRBJ2-7; a weak D match, TRBD2 (6 bases). V shed 1 base and J shed 3 bases, with 10 bases lying between them. Germline V gene data show CDR1 as SGHAT and CDR2 as FQDESV (reference sequence). The CDR3 is made up of 14 amino acids. The CDR3 DNA follows: TGTGCCAGCAGCTTAGGCGGAGGGTTCTACGAGCAGTACTTC. The encoded protein is CASSLGGGFYEQYF.

The chain joins TRBV9 to TRBJ1-5; tentatively, D is TRBD1 (5 bases). The CDR3 has 15 amino acids. CDR1 SGDLS and CDR2 YYNGEE come from the germline V gene. V lost 0 bases, J lost 3 bases, and 10 bases lay in between. The CDR3 reads CASSVDQGYNQPQHF. The CDR3 DNA reads as TGTGCCAGCAGCGTAGATCAGGGTTACAATCAGCCCCAGCATTTT.

V is TRBV5-4 and J is TRBJ1-4; no reliable D call. The CDR3 is 14 residues long. Germline CDR1 and CDR2: SGHNT and YYREEE (reference sequence). Trimming removed 1 base from V and 5 bases from J, with 9 bases in between. The CDR3 region is CASSLNSVNEKLFF. The CDR3 DNA is TGTGCCAGCAGCTTGAACAGCGTAAATGAAAAACTGTTTTTT.

This clone was picked up one time. The V call is TRBV11-3, the J call TRBJ2-2, with D perhaps matching TRBD2 (5 bases). V dropped 5 bases and J dropped 5 bases, with 9 bases sitting between them. The CDR3 consists of 13 residues. Germline V gene lookup returns CDR1 SGHNT and CDR2 YENEEA. CDR3 sequence: CASSPRGTGELFF. CDR3 coding DNA: TGTGCCAGCAGCCCCCGGGGAACCGGGGAGCTGTTTTTT.

This clone appeared a single time. A junction boundary mismatches the germline segment, possibly from a read error. The chain is built from TRBV5-1 and TRBJ1-1, with D tentatively TRBD1 (6 bases). The germline gives CDR1 SGHRS, CDR2 YFSETQ. The CDR3 spans 14 residues. The CDR3 region has the DNA TGCGCCACCAGCTACAGAGGGGGTCCTACTGAAGCTTTCTTT. Encoded protein: CATSYRGGPTEAFF.

This CDR3 reads CASSPGGALYNEQFF. As DNA, the CDR3 is TGTGCCAGCAGTCCCGGGGGGGCGCTGTACAATGAGCAGTTCTTC. The V call is TRBV11-3, the J call TRBJ2-1, with 8 bases aligning to TRBD2. CDR1 and CDR2 (germline): SGHNT, YENEEA. J lost 4 bases, V lost 6 bases, and 8 bases had no gene match. The CDR3 sequence is 15 residues long.

The CDR3 reads CASSTGTQHNEQFF. CDR3 nucleotides: TGTGCCAGTAGTACCGGGACACAACACAATGAGCAGTTCTTC. The chain combines TRBV19 with TRBJ2-1; the D gene is possibly TRBD1 (6 bases). This CDR3 comprises 14 residues. Trimming took 4 bases from V and 5 from J, leaving 12 bases between them. CDR1 and CDR2 (germline): LNHDA, SQIVND (reference sequence).

The V gene is TRBV9, the J gene TRBJ1-1; D gene unclear. The CDR3 is made up of 13 amino acids. Trimming took 0 bases from V and 3 from J, leaving 6 bases between them. Germline V gene sequence: CDR1 SGDLS, CDR2 YYNGEE. CDR3 in DNA: TGTGCCAGCAGCGTAGAAGCGTACACTGAAGCTTTCTTT. It translates to CASSVEAYTEAFF.

The CDR3 loop reads CASSRETGGVDEQYF. The DNA of the CDR3 is TGCGCCAGCAGTAGGGAAACAGGGGGCGTCGACGAGCAGTACTTC. V gene TRBV5-1 combines with J gene TRBJ2-7; 9 bases map to TRBD1. This CDR3 is built from 15 residues. The V segment lost 5 bases and the J segment 5 bases; nucleotides outside the gene matches: 11. Germline-derived CDR1 and CDR2 are SGHRS and YFSETQ.

The chain is built from TRBV5-6 and TRBJ2-1; D is possibly TRBD1 or TRBD2 (5 bases each). Trimming took 6 bases from V and 0 from J, leaving 16 bases between them. CDR1 SGHDT and CDR2 YYEEEE come from the germline V gene. This CDR3 is 16 amino acids long. CDR3 DNA: TGTGCCAGCACCTTAATCGGGGACCCCTCCTACAATGAGCAGTTCTTC. Amino acids: CASTLIGDPSYNEQFF.

The rearrangement uses TRBV11-3 and TRBJ2-7, with 11 bases fitting TRBD2. Germline trimming cut 5 bases from V and 3 bases from J; bases unmatched to any gene: 6. The CDR3 is 15 residues long. Germline V gene data show CDR1 as SGHNT and CDR2 as YENEEA. CDR3 protein: CASSPIAGGNYEQYF. Written as DNA, the CDR3 is TGTGCCAGCAGCCCTATAGCGGGAGGGAACTACGAGCAGTACTTC.

V gene TRBV6-1 combines with J gene TRBJ2-1; the D call may be TRBD1 or TRBD2 (5 bases each). V was clipped by 9 bases and J by 0 bases, with 12 bases between them. CDR1 and CDR2 (germline): MNHNS, SASEGT. CDR3 length: 14 residues. CDR3 protein: CASVRDGSYNEQFF. DNA of the CDR3: TGTGCCAGTGTCCGGGACGGCTCCTACAATGAGCAGTTCTTC.

This sequence joins TRBV10-3 and TRBJ2-7, with 14 bases aligning to TRBD2. The CDR3 runs to 16 residues. Trimming removed 5 bases from V and 3 bases from J; junction bases left unmatched: 6. CDR1 ENHRY and CDR2 SYGVKD come from the germline V gene. CDR3 protein: CAISKTGTSGSYEQYF. The CDR3 DNA follows: TGTGCCATCAGTAAAACGGGGACTAGCGGGAGCTACGAGCAGTACTTC.

The gene calls are TRBV7-2 and TRBJ2-1; 9 bases agree with TRBD2. There are 17 residues in the CDR3. Per germline, CDR1 SGHTA and CDR2 FQGNSA. The trim removed 5 bases at V and 6 bases at J, leaving 14 bases unmatched. CDR3 DNA sequence: TGTGCCAGCAGCCGGACTAGCGTGGGTGCGACTTTCAATGAGCAGTTCTTC. Amino acids: CASSRTSVGATFNEQFF.

The genes are TRBV27 and TRBJ2-3, with TRBD1 matching over 9 bases. From germline, CDR1 is MNHEY and CDR2 SMNVEV (reference sequence). The V and J ends lost 5 bases and 5 bases, in that order; junction bases with no gene match: 11. The CDR3 loop spans 16 amino acids. CDR3 sequence (DNA): TGTGCCAGCAGTGTGGGGACAGGGTTCGCCGAAGATACGCAGTATTTT. Protein sequence: CASSVGTGFAEDTQYF.

J is TRBJ1-4 and V is TRBV4-1; D unclear. The CDR3 spans 15 residues. Germline-derived CDR1 and CDR2 are MGHRA and YSYEKL. Trimming pared 1 base from V and 4 bases from J, leaving 10 bases between. CDR3 in DNA: TGCGCCAGCAGCCAAGCCCCACAGCATAATGAAAAACTGTTTTTT. The encoded protein is CASSQAPQHNEKLFF.